The rows below give T cell receptor beta chains drawn from one sample of a study of blood T cell repertoires in COVID-19. Using immunoSEQ multiplex PCR, the repertoire was profiled, and TCRdb retains in-frame clones only, with some absent. The sample lists 100,000 to 150,000 clones, approximately 74% occurring once. Material for sequencing was peripheral blood. The receptors were sampled from a man in his sixties with acute or convalescent COVID-19. CDR3s include the opening cysteine and the closing phenylalanine or tryptophan. D genes are given only for firm matches. Not every row has a clone size; where given, it reads once, few, many or a size class.

CDR3: CASSVESGRFTEQFF
DNA: TGTGCCAGCAGCGTAGAAAGCGGGAGGTTCACTGAGCAGTTCTTC
size: once
V: TRBV9
J: TRBJ2-1
D: TRBD2

CDR3: CASSLGGYGYTF
DNA: TGTGCCAGCAGCTTAGGAGGGTATGGCTACACCTTC
size: -
V: TRBV11-2
J: TRBJ1-2
D: -

CDR3: CASSPVGLINQPQHF
DNA: TGCGCCAGCAGCCCTGTCGGACTTATCAATCAGCCCCAGCATTTT
size: -
V: TRBV5-1
J: TRBJ1-5
D: -

CDR3: CASSFTGGNEQFF
DNA: TGTGCCAGCAGCTTTACAGGGGGTAATGAGCAGTTCTTC
size: -
V: TRBV11-2
J: TRBJ2-1
D: TRBD1

CDR3: CASSDWLAKNIQYF
DNA: TGTGCCAGCAGTGACTGGCTAGCCAAAAACATTCAGTACTTC
size: -
V: TRBV6-4
J: TRBJ2-4
D: -

CDR3: CASTNRGINQPQHF
DNA: TGTGCCAGCACCAACCGGGGGATCAATCAGCCCCAGCATTTT
size: -
V: TRBV2
J: TRBJ1-5
D: -

CDR3: CASSLRGQTNEKLFF
DNA: TGTGCCAGCAGCTTAAGAGGACAGACTAATGAAAAACTGTTTTTT
size: -
V: TRBV7-9
J: TRBJ1-4
D: -

CDR3: CAVSGGRGHPYEQYF
DNA: TGTGCCGTTTCGGGAGGGCGCGGTCATCCCTACGAGCAGTACTTC
size: -
V: TRBV19
J: TRBJ2-7
D: TRBD2

CDR3: CASSAFRQKNTEAFF
DNA: TGTGCCAGCAGCGCCTTTAGACAGAAGAACACTGAAGCTTTCTTT
size: -
V: TRBV11-2
J: TRBJ1-1
D: -

CDR3: CASSSQGGDRGYNEQFF
DNA: TGTGCCAGCAGCTCTCAAGGAGGGGACAGGGGCTACAATGAGCAGTTCTTC
size: -
V: TRBV13
J: TRBJ2-1
D: TRBD1

CDR3: CASSAQTGTGWFNEQFF
DNA: TGCGCCAGCAGCGCCCAGACCGGGACAGGGTGGTTTAATGAGCAGTTCTTC
size: -
V: TRBV5-1
J: TRBJ2-1
D: TRBD1

CDR3: CASSLGRGTGGGGYTF
DNA: TGTGCCAGCAGCTTAGGCCGGGGGACAGGGGGTGGTGGCTACACCTTC
size: -
V: TRBV13
J: TRBJ1-2
D: TRBD1

CDR3: CASSQGGIRSSYEQYF
DNA: TGCGCCAGCAGCCAGGGCGGGATAAGGAGCTCCTACGAGCAGTACTTC
size: -
V: TRBV4-1
J: TRBJ2-7
D: -

CDR3: CASSQSGTSGGAWTDTQYF
DNA: TGTGCCAGCAGCCAATCCGGGACTAGCGGGGGGGCCTGGACAGATACGCAGTATTTT
size: few
V: TRBV4-2
J: TRBJ2-3
D: TRBD2

CDR3: CASSAPRGAGGPREQFF
DNA: TGTGCCAGCAGCGCCCCCCGAGGAGCGGGAGGGCCGCGGGAGCAGTTCTTC
size: -
V: TRBV9
J: TRBJ2-1
D: TRBD2

CDR3: CASSNYRGQGRSGNEKLFF
DNA: TGTGCCAGCAGTAATTACAGGGGACAGGGCAGGAGCGGAAATGAAAAACTGTTTTTT
size: -
V: TRBV7-9
J: TRBJ1-4
D: TRBD1

CDR3: CASRTQGQETF
DNA: TGTGCCAGCAGGACTCAAGGACAGGAGACCTTC
size: -
V: TRBV6-5
J: TRBJ1-2
D: TRBD1